The next 27 T cell receptor beta chains were all read from a single sample in a study of cytomegalovirus exposure and HLA in healthy donors. This PCR relied on a set of 60 Vbeta primers and 13 Jbeta primers. Sequencing used immunoSEQ multiplex PCR; TCRdb keeps in-frame clones, though not all of them. Counted here are about 130,000 clones, 60% to 85% occurring once; the ten biggest clones make up approximately 1.5%. Sequencing used PBMCs. All receptors come from a woman between 18 and 29 years old in good health and CMV-seronegative.

V gene TRBV11-2 combines with J gene TRBJ1-5; possibly TRBD1 for D (5 bases). The germline CDR1 and CDR2 sequences are SGHAT and FQNNGV. Trimming left V 5 bases short and J 6 bases short, with 17 bases between. The CDR3 has 15 residues. CDR3 nucleotide sequence: TGTGCCAGCAGCCTGGGGCCCGGCTTAAGTCAGCCCCAGCATTTT. Its protein is CASSLGPGLSQPQHF.

The V call is TRBV16, the J call TRBJ1-2, with D maybe TRBD1 (5 bases). The germline V and J ends were trimmed by 4 bases and 4 bases, with 10 bases remaining between them. The CDR3 has 13 amino acids. From germline, CDR1 is KGHSY and CDR2 FQNENV. The CDR3 DNA reads as TGTGCCAGCAGCCGCTATACAGGCTATGGCTACACCTTC. It translates to CASSRYTGYGYTF.

The chain is built from TRBV6-1 and TRBJ1-2; 8 nucleotides line up with TRBD1. Germline V lookup: CDR1 MNHNS, CDR2 SASEGT. The ends lost 6 bases at V and 0 bases at J; junction bases unmatched: 3. The CDR3 is 14 amino acids. The CDR3 DNA reads TGTGCCAGCAGGGACAGGGTTACTAACTATGGCTACACCTTC. As protein: CASRDRVTNYGYTF.

V gene TRBV4-1 combines with J gene TRBJ2-7; 11 bases agree with TRBD2. The CDR3 is 18 amino acids. V shed 0 bases and J 2 bases; nucleotides not matched to a gene: 9. Germline lookup yields CDR1 MGHRA and CDR2 YSYEKL. As DNA, the CDR3 is TGCGCCAGCAGCCAAGAGGAGAGGAGACTAGCGGGAACCTACGAGCAGTACTTC. This sequence encodes CASSQEERRLAGTYEQYF.

The chain combines TRBV29-1 with TRBJ2-7; 8 nucleotides match TRBD1. With V trimmed by 4 bases and J by 8 bases, 7 bases remained unmatched. The CDR3 has 12 residues. Germline V gives CDR1 SQVTM, CDR2 ANQGSEA. CDR3 DNA: TGCAGCGTTGCCTCACAGGGGGAAAAGCAGTACTTC. Translating it yields CSVASQGEKQYF.

This clone was detected once. V usage is TRBV2 and J usage is TRBJ2-6; the match to TRBD2 covers 7 bases. The CDR3 has 17 amino acids. J lost 0 bases, V lost 5 bases, and 7 bases had no gene match. CDR1 is SNHLY, CDR2 FYNNEI, per germline. In nucleotides, the CDR3 is TGTGCCAGCAGTCCCCTGGGGGGGACCTCTGGGGCCAACGTCCTGACTTTC. Amino acid sequence: CASSPLGGTSGANVLTF.

The rearrangement links TRBV6-1 to TRBJ1-5; 9 bases match TRBD1. CDR1 is MNHNS and CDR2 is SASEGT in the germline V gene. This CDR3 comprises 14 residues. V trimming: 3 bases; J trimming: 7 bases; junction bases outside the gene matches: 4. The CDR3 DNA follows: TGTGCCAGCAGTGACCGGGACAGGGAGCAGCCCCAGCATTTT. It translates to CASSDRDREQPQHF.

V and J are TRBV9 and TRBJ1-1, with TRBD1 matching over 7 bases. From germline, CDR1 is SGDLS and CDR2 YYNGEE. The CDR3 has 15 residues. With V trimmed by 0 bases and J by 1 base, 3 bases remained unmatched. The CDR3: CASSVVGTANTEAFF. CDR3 DNA sequence: TGTGCCAGCAGCGTAGTGGGGACAGCGAACACTGAAGCTTTCTTT.

V is TRBV15 and J is TRBJ2-7; TRBD2 agrees at 8 bases. The V segment lost 3 bases and the J segment 7 bases; nucleotides outside the gene matches: 17. The CDR3 totals 17 residues. CDR1 is LNHNV, CDR2 YYDKDF, per germline (reference sequence). This CDR3 reads CATSRSASGWAGGEQYF. CDR3 coding DNA: TGTGCCACCAGCAGGTCGGCTAGCGGGTGGGCCGGGGGAGAGCAGTACTTC. Using reference TRBV15 and TRBJ2-7 for the parts outside the CDR3, the full variable domain is DAMVIQNPRYQVTQFGKPVTLSCSQTLNHNVMYWYQQKSSQAPKLLFHYYDKDFNNEADTPDNFQSRRPNTSFCFLDIRSPGLGDTAMYLCATSRSASGWAGGEQYFGPGTRLTVT.

About this clone: The junction shows a germline mismatch at one end, possibly a read error. CDR3 coding DNA: TGTGCCATCAGTGACTCAAGGACAGAAGTTGCAACTAATGAAAAACTGTTTTTT. The encoded protein is CAISDSRTEVATNEKLFF. V usage is TRBV6-4 and J usage is TRBJ1-4, with D possibly matching TRBD1 (6 bases). The length of the CDR3 is 18 residues. Per the germline V gene, CDR1 is MRHNA and CDR2 is SNTAGT.

A few counts support this clone. This chain joins TRBV7-9 and TRBJ2-7; D is possibly TRBD2 (6 bases). The CDR3 sequence is 13 residues long. V was pared by 5 bases and J by 4 bases, with 12 bases between. The germline CDR1 and CDR2 sequences are SEHNR and FQNEAQ (reference sequence). The CDR3 DNA is TGTGCCAGCAGCCAGACTAGTGGGTACGAGCAGTACTTC. It translates to CASSQTSGYEQYF. The full variable domain, in which reference TRBV7-9 and TRBJ2-7 provide the parts outside the CDR3, is DTGVSQNPRHKITKRGQNVTFRCDPISEHNRLYWYRQTLGQGPEFLTYFQNEAQLEKSRLLSDRFSAERPKGSFSTLEIQRTEQGDSAMYLCASSQTSGYEQYFGPGTRLTVT.

This chain links TRBV7-2 with TRBJ2-5, with D possibly being TRBD2 (5 bases). CDR1 SGHTA and CDR2 FQGNSA come from the germline V gene. V dropped 1 base and J dropped 5 bases, with 17 bases sitting between them. This CDR3 is built from 16 residues. In nucleotides, the CDR3 is TGTGCCAGCAGCTTAGTAGGAGGCGTATGGCCGGAGACCCAGTACTTC. Its translation is CASSLVGGVWPETQYF.

The rearrangement uses TRBV18 and TRBJ1-2; 7 positions agree with TRBD1. The germline V gene encodes CDR1 KGHSH and CDR2 LQKENI. The CDR3 totals 14 residues. The V segment lost 4 bases and the J segment 8 bases; nucleotides outside the gene matches: 10. The CDR3 DNA reads TGTGCCAGCTCACGCGGCGAAGGGGGCGAGGGCTACACCTTC. Translation gives CASSRGEGGEGYTF.

This clone was observed a handful of times. The V gene is TRBV6-6, the J gene TRBJ2-7, with TRBD2 identical over 8 bases. The CDR3 extends over 15 amino acids. Trimming cost V 7 bases and J 6 bases; bases outside gene matches: 14. In germline, CDR1 is MNHNY, CDR2 SVGAGI (reference sequence). CDR3 sequence reads: CASTSGREAVSEQYF. CDR3 nucleotides: TGTGCCAGCACCTCGGGGCGGGAGGCCGTCTCCGAGCAGTACTTC.

This chain joins TRBV6-4 and TRBJ1-1, with D possibly TRBD1 on 6 matching bases. V was trimmed by 5 bases and J by 1 base, leaving 11 bases between them. This CDR3 contains 14 residues. CDR1 is MRHNA, CDR2 SNTAGT, per germline. CDR3 nucleotide sequence: TGTGCCAGCAGTCCACAGGGCGGGAACACTGAAGCTTTCTTT. Protein product: CASSPQGGNTEAFF.

V usage is TRBV29-1 and J usage is TRBJ1-2; D is unresolved. From germline, CDR1 is SQVTM and CDR2 ANQGSEA. Trimming pared 3 bases from V and 2 bases from J, leaving 7 bases between. The CDR3 runs 12 residues. CDR3 protein: CSVDDNNYGYTF. CDR3 DNA sequence: TGCAGCGTTGACGACAACAACTATGGCTACACCTTC.

J is TRBJ2-3 and V is TRBV19; 12 bases fit TRBD2. Germline CDR1 reads LNHDA; CDR2 reads SQIVND (reference sequence). The CDR3 length is 15 residues. V shed 3 bases, J shed 3 bases, and the junction held 1 base outside the gene matches. DNA of the CDR3: TGTGCCAGTAGTATTGGACTAGCGGGAACAGATACGCAGTATTTT. Residues: CASSIGLAGTDTQYF.

V usage is TRBV27 and J usage is TRBJ1-2; 8 bases are a match to TRBD1. J gave up 6 bases and V 0 bases, and 3 bases lay outside the gene matches. There are 14 residues in the CDR3. The germline gives CDR1 MNHEY, CDR2 SMNVEV (reference sequence). The CDR3 DNA reads as TGTGCCAGCAGTTTATCGGGCAGGGGGCATGGCTACACCTTC. It translates to CASSLSGRGHGYTF.

The rearrangement joins TRBV5-4 to TRBJ1-1, with TRBD1 matching 10 bases. From germline, CDR1 is SGHNT and CDR2 YYREEE (reference sequence). The CDR3 totals 13 residues. V dropped 0 bases and J dropped 9; count of bases not matched to a gene: 2. CDR3 DNA: TGTGCCAGCAGCTTGGCGGGACAGGGGAAAGCTTTCTTT. This translates into CASSLAGQGKAFF. The entire variable domain, with the rest obtained from reference TRBV5-4 and TRBJ1-1, is as follows: ETGVTQSPTHLIKTRGQQVTLRCSSQSGHNTVSWYQQALGQGPQFIFQYYREEENGRGNFPPRFSGLQFPNYSSELNVNALELDDSALYLCASSLAGQGKAFFGQGTRLTVV.

V usage is TRBV4-1 and J usage is TRBJ1-2; tentatively, D is TRBD1 (5 bases). This CDR3 contains 16 residues. CDR1 and CDR2 (germline): MGHRA, YSYEKL. V gave up 1 base and J gave up 1 base, with 13 bases separating them. CDR3 DNA sequence: TGCGCCAGCAGCCAAGTCGGGGGGTCCCGTAACTATGGCTACACCTTC. This codes for CASSQVGGSRNYGYTF.

This chain links TRBV19 with TRBJ2-2, with D possibly TRBD2 on 6 matching bases. The CDR3 sequence is 15 residues long. The V and J ends lost 6 bases and 0 bases respectively, with 11 bases between them. The V gene's germline CDR1 is LNHDA and CDR2 SQIVND (reference sequence). The CDR3 bases are TGTGCCAGTAGCTTAGCGGCCACGAACACCGGGGAGCTGTTTTTT. The encoded protein is CASSLAATNTGELFF.

The chain combines TRBV4-1 with TRBJ2-1, with 11 bases fitting TRBD2. Germline V lookup: CDR1 MGHRA, CDR2 YSYEKL. The V and J ends lost 3 bases and 8 bases, in that order; junction bases with no gene match: 9. The length of the CDR3 is 16 residues. CDR3: CASSQHSGRAEDEQFF. The CDR3 region has the DNA TGCGCCAGCAGCCAGCATAGCGGGAGGGCCGAAGATGAGCAGTTCTTC.

The chain combines TRBV6-6 with TRBJ1-1, with D unclear. Looked up from germline, CDR1 is MNHNY and CDR2 is SVGAGI (reference sequence). This CDR3 is built from 14 residues. Trimming took off 3 bases at V and 0 bases at J, with 8 bases between the two ends. DNA of the CDR3: TGTGCCAGCAGTTATACAATCATGAACACTGAAGCTTTCTTT. Amino acid sequence: CASSYTIMNTEAFF.

J is TRBJ1-2 and V is TRBV7-9, with TRBD1 matching over 7 bases. The V gene end was trimmed by 2 bases and the J gene end by 1 base; junction bases not matched to a gene: 4. CDR1 and CDR2 from the germline V gene are SEHNR and FQNEAQ (reference sequence). The CDR3 is 15 amino acids. The CDR3 spells CASSLTGADNYGYTF. The CDR3 nucleotides read TGTGCCAGCAGCTTAACAGGGGCTGATAACTATGGCTACACCTTC.

This sequence joins TRBV28 and TRBJ2-1; the match to TRBD1 covers 7 bases. CDR3 size: 17 residues. The germline gives CDR1 MDHEN, CDR2 SYDVKM. J gave up 5 bases and V 6 bases, and 16 bases lay outside the gene matches. In nucleotides, the CDR3 is TGTGCCAGCAGGGTTAACTTTGGGACAGAGAAAAACAATGAGCAGTTCTTC. Protein sequence: CASRVNFGTEKNNEQFF.

The V gene is TRBV29-1, the J gene TRBJ2-7; a possible D gene is TRBD2 (7 bases). CDR1 is SQVTM, CDR2 ANQGSEA, per germline. The CDR3 consists of 12 residues. The germline V and J ends were trimmed by 7 bases and 5 bases, with 15 bases remaining between them. CDR3 sequence: CSGGGNLDEQYF. The DNA of the CDR3 is TGCAGCGGCGGGGGCAACCTAGACGAGCAGTACTTC.

This chain joins TRBV7-2 and TRBJ2-2; 7 bases are shared with TRBD2. CDR3 length: 13 residues. V gave up 3 bases and J gave up 7 bases; unmatched junction bases: 2. Germline CDR1 is SGHTA and CDR2 is FQGNSA. The CDR3 is CASSFGRNGELFF. The CDR3 coding sequence is TGTGCCAGCAGCTTCGGGAGGAACGGGGAGCTGTTTTTT.